Sequencing of this T cell receptor beta chain was carried out in a study of T cell repertoires in cytomegalovirus infection. Across the study: Shared public TCR beta signatures pointed to both CMV infection and a matching HLA type.

General study points: HLA-C-restricted TCR beta clonotypes specific for CMV led the ex vivo response. Cumulated frequencies of public TCR beta families served to identify carriers of CMV plus the relevant HLA.

Many counts were recorded for this clonotype. The antigen is undetermined. TCRdb recomputed calls from the reads with MiXCR, one row per CDR3 protein. The sample shows fewer than 350,000 distinct CDR3 sequences, around a tenth of them seen only once. The CDR3 loop spans 15 amino acids. The V end was cut by 6 bases, the J end by 1 base, with 15 bases between. The source is a human donor in good health (CMV status not recorded). Some clones in this sample may be carry-over from other donors' samples. The chain combines TRBV12-3 or TRBV12-4 with TRBJ1-1, with D possibly matching TRBD1 (6 bases). The sequenced material came from PBMCs. The CDR3 nucleotides are TGTGCCAGCAGACAGGGTTTCACCCCGAACACTGAAGCTTTCTTT. This codes for CASRQGFTPNTEAFF.